The present T cell receptor (beta chain) was sequenced within a study of CD8 T cells in ankylosing spondylitis. Study-level findings and limits: Within matched ankylosing spondylitis synovial fluid, disease-linked clones were reportedly significantly enriched. Among TCR beta sequences, a motif of roughly 8 highly homologous variants appeared characteristic of ankylosing spondylitis blood.

TCRdb re-called the 5' RACE reads through MiXCR, storing one row per CDR3 protein. The sample has around 340,000 distinct CDR3 sequences, 20% to 25% seen once. Note on this clonotype: Its matching antigen is unknown.

The CDR3 runs 15 residues. CDR1 and CDR2 (germline): MDHEN, SYDVKM. V lost 3 bases, J lost 7 bases, and 10 bases stayed unmatched. The genes are TRBV28 and TRBJ1-1; 8 bases align to TRBD1. The sequenced sample was blood, either unsorted or a sorted T cell fraction (not recorded which). The clonotype originates from a male donor with ankylosing spondylitis or in good health (not recorded which). For the CDR3, the DNA is TGTGCCAGCAGTTTGTCCGACAGGGGCGAGGTTGAAGCTTTCTTT. Its protein product is CASSLSDRGEVEAFF.